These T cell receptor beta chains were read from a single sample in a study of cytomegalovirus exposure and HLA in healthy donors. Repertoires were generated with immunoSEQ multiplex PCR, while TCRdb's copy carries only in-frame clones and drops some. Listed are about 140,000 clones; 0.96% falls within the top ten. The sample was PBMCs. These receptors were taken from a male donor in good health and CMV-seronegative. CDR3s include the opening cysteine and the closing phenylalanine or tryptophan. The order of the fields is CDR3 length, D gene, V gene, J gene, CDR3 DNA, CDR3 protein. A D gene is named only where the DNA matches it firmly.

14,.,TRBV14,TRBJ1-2,TGTGCCAGCAGCCATTCGAGGCGGGACTATGGCTACACCTTC,CASSHSRRDYGYTF
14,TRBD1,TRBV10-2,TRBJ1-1,TGCGCCACCAGAGGGGGCGTCTTAGACACTGAAGCTTTCTTT,CATRGGVLDTEAFF
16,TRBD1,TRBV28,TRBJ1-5,TGTGCCAGCAGTCGCTCAACAGGGGGTGCGAATCAGCCCCAGCATTTT,CASSRSTGGANQPQHF
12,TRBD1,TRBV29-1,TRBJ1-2,TGCAGCGTCTCAGGGGGACTTTATGGCTACACCTTC,CSVSGGLYGYTF
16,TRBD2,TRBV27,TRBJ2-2,TGTGCCAGCAGTCTCACCAGCGGGAGGAGGGGCGGGGAGCTGTTTTTT,CASSLTSGRRGGELFF
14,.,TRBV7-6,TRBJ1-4,TGTGCCAGCAGCCCCGGGATCAAGAATGAAAAACTGTTTTTT,CASSPGIKNEKLFF
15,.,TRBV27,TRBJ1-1,TGTGCCAGCAGTTTAACCCGGTCCATGAACACTGAAGCTTTCTTT,CASSLTRSMNTEAFF
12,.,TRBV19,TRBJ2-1,TGTGCCAGTAAGACTGACTACAATGAGCAGTTCTTC,CASKTDYNEQFF
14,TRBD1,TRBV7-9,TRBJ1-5,TGTGCCAGCAGTGCTACAGGGGCCCATCAGCCCCAGCATTTT,CASSATGAHQPQHF
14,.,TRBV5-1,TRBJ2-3,TGCGCCAGCAGCTTGGACCCAGGGCCAGATACGCAGTATTTT,CASSLDPGPDTQYF
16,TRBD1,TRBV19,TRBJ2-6,TGTGCCACCTCGGGGACAGGGCGCTCTGGGGCCAACGTCCTGACTTTC,CATSGTGRSGANVLTF
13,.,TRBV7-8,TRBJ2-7,TGTGCCAGCACAACGAGGGTTTCCTACGAGCAGTACTTC,CASTTRVSYEQYF
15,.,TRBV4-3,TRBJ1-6,TGCGCCAGCAGCCAAGTGGGCGGGGGTGGGTCACCCCTCCACTTT,CASSQVGGGGSPLHF
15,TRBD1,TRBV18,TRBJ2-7,TGTGCCAGCTCACCTCTCACAGGGGGCGGGTACGAGCAGTACTTC,CASSPLTGGGYEQYF
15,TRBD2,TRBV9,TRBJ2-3,TGTGCCAGCAGCGTCAGCGGGGAGGGCGCAGATACGCAGTATTTT,CASSVSGEGADTQYF
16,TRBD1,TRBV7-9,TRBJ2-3,TGTGCCAGCAGCCTAGGGACAGGCCAAAGCACAGATACGCAGTATTTT,CASSLGTGQSTDTQYF
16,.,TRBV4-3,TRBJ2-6,TGCGCCAGCAGCCAAGGGGGGGACTCTGGGGCCAACGTCCTGACTTTC,CASSQGGDSGANVLTF
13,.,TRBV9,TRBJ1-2,TGTGCCAGCAGCCTCGGGACTGGCGGGGGCTACACCTTC,CASSLGTGGGYTF
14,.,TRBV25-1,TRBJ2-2,TGTGCCAGCAGATACGGGATGAACACCGGGGAGCTGTTTTTT,CASRYGMNTGELFF
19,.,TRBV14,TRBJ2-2,TGTGCCAGCAGCCAAGAAAAGCGGTCAGTCAATGGGTACACCGGGGAGCTGTTTTTT,CASSQEKRSVNGYTGELFF
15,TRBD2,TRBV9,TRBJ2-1,TGTGCCAGCAGCGTAGCGCGCGGGGGGGTAGCTGAGCAGTTCTTC,CASSVARGGVAEQFF
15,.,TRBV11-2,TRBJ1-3,TGTGCCAGCAGCTTTGGTGGGGGGAAAGAAAACACCATATATTTT,CASSFGGGKENTIYF
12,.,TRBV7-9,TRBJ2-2,TGTGCCAGCAGTCTTCTTCGCGGGGAGCTGTTTTTT,CASSLLRGELFF
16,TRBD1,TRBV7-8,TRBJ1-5,TGTGCCAGCAGCTTAGTAAGGGACAGGAGATATCAGCCCCAGCATTTT,CASSLVRDRRYQPQHF
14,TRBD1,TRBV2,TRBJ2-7,TGTGCCAGCAGTGACCCGGGACAGGGCGACGAGCAGTACTTC,CASSDPGQGDEQYF
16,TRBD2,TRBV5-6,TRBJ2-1,TGTGCCAGCAGCTTGGTCGGGGGGGATAGGCGGGATGAGCAGTTCTTC,CASSLVGGDRRDEQFF
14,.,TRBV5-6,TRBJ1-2,TGTGCCAGCAGCTTGAGAGGGGGTGGCTATGGCTACACCTTC,CASSLRGGGYGYTF
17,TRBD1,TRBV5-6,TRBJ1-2,TGTGCCAGCAGCTTGGCCGGGACAGGTCGAGCTAACTATGGCTACACCTTC,CASSLAGTGRANYGYTF
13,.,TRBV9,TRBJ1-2,TGTGCCAGCAGCGTTTCATGGGCTCCTGGCTACACCTTC,CASSVSWAPGYTF
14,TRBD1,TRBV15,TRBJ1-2,TGTGCCACCAGCATTACGACAGGGATTCTTGGCTACACCTTC,CATSITTGILGYTF
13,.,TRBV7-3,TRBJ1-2,TGTGCCAGCAGCTTAACGACGGAGACTGGCTACACCTTC,CASSLTTETGYTF
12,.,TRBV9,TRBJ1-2,TGTGCCAGCAGCGGAACAGGGAATGGCTACACCTTC,CASSGTGNGYTF
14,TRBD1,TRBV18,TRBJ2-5,TGTGCCAGCTCACCCACAGGGGACCCGGAGACCCAGTACTTC,CASSPTGDPETQYF
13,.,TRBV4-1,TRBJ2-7,TGCGCCATCCGACAGGTACTTACCTACGAGCAGTACTTC,CAIRQVLTYEQYF
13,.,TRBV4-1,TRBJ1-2,TGCGCCAGCAGCCTGGAGGAAGAGAAGGGCTACACCTTC,CASSLEEEKGYTF
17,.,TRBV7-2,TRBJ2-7,TGTGCCAGCAGCTTAGGAGGCCGGGGAGGTTTTGTCTACGAGCAGTACTTC,CASSLGGRGGFVYEQYF
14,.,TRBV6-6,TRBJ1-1,TGTGCCAGCAGTTACTCGATGAGGAACACTGAAGCTTTCTTT,CASSYSMRNTEAFF
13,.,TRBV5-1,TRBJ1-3,TGCGCCAGCAGCTTGGGAGGGGGAAACACCATATATTTT,CASSLGGGNTIYF
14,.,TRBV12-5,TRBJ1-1,TGTGCTAGTGGTTCTCATCCGGGACAAGTCAGAGCTTTCTTT,CASGSHPGQVRAFF
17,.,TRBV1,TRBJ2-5,TGCACCAGCAGCCCTGGGTCCCCCAGGGGGATATCGAGGGAGCAGTACTTC,CTSSPGSPRGISREQYF
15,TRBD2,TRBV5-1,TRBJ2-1,TGCGCCAGCAGCGCAGGACTAGCGGGGGGTGACTTGAAGTTCTTC,CASSAGLAGGDLKFF
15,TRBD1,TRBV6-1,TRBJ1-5,TGTGCCAGCAGGCCGGGACAGGGGAGCAATCAGCCCCAGCATTTT,CASRPGQGSNQPQHF
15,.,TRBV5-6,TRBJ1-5,TGTGCCAGCAGCCGACGGACAGTCGACAATCAGCCCCAGCATTTT,CASSRRTVDNQPQHF